One sample yielded the 5 T cell receptor beta chains listed below, sequenced in a study of cytomegalovirus exposure and HLA in healthy donors. TCRdb keeps only in-frame clones here, not all; method: immunoSEQ multiplex PCR. The sample has some 150,000 clones, approximately 89% seen once. Input material: PBMCs. These receptors came from a man younger than 35 in good health and CMV-seronegative.

The rearrangement joins TRBV5-1 to TRBJ2-3, with TRBD1 matching over 8 bases. CDR1 and CDR2 (germline): SGHRS, YFSETQ. The CDR3 is 15 residues long. V lost 4 bases and J lost 4; bases outside the gene matches: 8. The CDR3: CASSPKTGVADTQYF. The CDR3 nucleotides read TGCGCCAGCAGCCCCAAGACAGGGGTGGCAGATACGCAGTATTTT. Full variable domain (outside the CDR3, taken from reference TRBV5-1 and TRBJ2-3): KAGVTQTPRYLIKTRGQQVTLSCSPISGHRSVSWYQQTPGQGLQFLFEYFSETQRNKGNFPGRFSGRQFSNSRSEMNVSTLELGDSALYLCASSPKTGVADTQYFGPGTRLTVL.

This chain connects TRBV5-1 to TRBJ1-1, with TRBD1 as a possible D gene (6 bases). This CDR3 is 14 amino acids long. The V gene lost 3 bases and the J gene lost 6 bases, with 15 bases spanning the gap. Germline values: CDR1 SGHRS, CDR2 YFSETQ. CDR3 nucleotide sequence: TGCGCCAGCAGCTACGGAAACAGGGAATCTGAAGCTTTCTTT. Protein: CASSYGNRESEAFF.

The chain carries TRBV6-5 and TRBJ1-1; D is ambiguous. There are 13 residues in the CDR3. V gave up 0 bases and J gave up 6 bases, with 8 bases separating them. In germline, CDR1 is MNHEY, CDR2 SVGAGI. The CDR3 reads CASSYSSGSEAFF. CDR3 DNA: TGTGCCAGCAGTTACTCGTCGGGGTCTGAAGCTTTCTTT.

The gene calls are TRBV18 and TRBJ1-5, with 10 bases matching TRBD1. This CDR3 spans 17 amino acids. Germline lookup yields CDR1 KGHSH and CDR2 LQKENI. Trimming at V came to 1 base and at J to 3 bases, leaving 6 bases not matched to a gene. CDR3 amino acids: CASSPQVTGGHNQPQHF. The CDR3 DNA sequence: TGTGCCAGCTCACCACAAGTGACAGGGGGCCACAATCAGCCCCAGCATTTT.

This sequence joins TRBV10-1 and TRBJ2-4; 8 bases agree with TRBD1. This CDR3 has 15 residues. Germline V gene lookup returns CDR1 WNHNN and CDR2 SYGVQD (reference sequence). Losses at the gene ends were 10 bases for V and 0 bases for J; bases not matched to a gene: 8. CDR3 sequence: CAIRGQGAAKNIQYF. The CDR3 DNA follows: TGCGCCATCCGGGGGCAGGGGGCAGCCAAAAACATTCAGTACTTC.